These 2 T cell receptor beta chains were all obtained from the same sample, sequenced in a study of blood T cell repertoires in COVID-19. Here immunoSEQ multiplex PCR was the method, and the copy in TCRdb shows in-frame clones only, minus some. The repertoire includes approximately 15,000 clones, approximately 84% of them detected once, and 25% to 30% sits in the top ten. Sequences were obtained from peripheral blood. These receptors originate from a human donor in a cohort sampled during active COVID-19.

The chain combines TRBV7-7 with TRBJ2-5; TRBD2 aligns across 10 bases. Trimming at V came to 4 bases and at J to 0 bases, leaving 2 bases not matched to a gene. The V gene's germline CDR1 is SSHAT and CDR2 FNYEAQ (reference sequence). The CDR3 has 15 amino acids. The CDR3 region has the DNA TGTGCCAGCAGCTACGGGACTAGCGACCAAGAGACCCAGTACTTC. Translating it yields CASSYGTSDQETQYF.

In its sample, this clone was seen once. CDR3 in amino acids: CAWTSGIGTDTQYF. DNA for the CDR3: TGTGCCTGGACTAGCGGGATAGGCACAGATACGCAGTATTTT. This sequence joins TRBV30 and TRBJ2-3; 9 positions agree with TRBD2. This CDR3 is 14 amino acids long. J gave up 1 base and V 4 bases, and 3 bases lay outside the gene matches. Germline values: CDR1 GTSNPN, CDR2 SVGIG (reference sequence).